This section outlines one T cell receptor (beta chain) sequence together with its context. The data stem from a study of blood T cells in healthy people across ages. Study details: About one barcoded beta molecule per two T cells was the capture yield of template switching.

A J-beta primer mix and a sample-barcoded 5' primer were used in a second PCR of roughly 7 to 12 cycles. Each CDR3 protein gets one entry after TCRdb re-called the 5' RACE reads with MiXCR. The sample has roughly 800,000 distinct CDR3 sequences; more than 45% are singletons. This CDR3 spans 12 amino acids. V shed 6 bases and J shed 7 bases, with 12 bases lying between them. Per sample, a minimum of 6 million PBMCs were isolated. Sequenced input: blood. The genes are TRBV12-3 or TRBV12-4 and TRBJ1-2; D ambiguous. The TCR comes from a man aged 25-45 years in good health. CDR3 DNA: TGTGCCAGCAGCTTGGAGGGTGGTGGCTACACCTTC. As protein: CASSLEGGGYTF.